This paragraph reports one TCR beta chain. These data are taken from a study of blood T cell repertoires in COVID-19. On the study more broadly: Collection of acute and convalescent COVID-19 samples took place in the United States, Italy and Spain. Nucleic acid was either cDNA or gDNA, and it came from T cells, B-cell-depleted T cells, or PBMCs.

Losses at the gene ends were 4 bases for V and 1 base for J; bases not matched to a gene: 8. The CDR3 spans 17 residues. Looked up from germline, CDR1 is SGHKS and CDR2 is YYEKEE (reference sequence). In the study's own analysis: How many nucleated cells were present was estimated from reference gene primer amplification. Some clones are missing from TCRdb's copy, which holds only in-frame ones; the method was immunoSEQ multiplex PCR. V, J and clone size reflect that table, while D and trimming were determined from the DNA. Of a few hundred thousand clones in the sample, roughly 85% are singletons; the top ten hold roughly 3%.

The chain couples TRBV5-5 to TRBJ2-2, with 9 bases fitting TRBD2. This receptor was obtained from a woman aged 18-29 years with acute or convalescent COVID-19. Sequenced input: peripheral blood. CDR3 loop: CASSRGLATGNTGELFF. The DNA of the CDR3 is TGTGCCAGCAGCCGGGGACTAGCCACAGGGAACACCGGGGAGCTGTTTTTT.